A selection of T cell receptor beta chains follows, all from one sample in a study of cytomegalovirus exposure and HLA in healthy donors. The protocol was immunoSEQ multiplex PCR, while the TCRdb copy is restricted to in-frame clones and leaves out a portion. The table shows roughly 150,000 clones, with 76% occurring only once. The specimen was PBMCs. These receptors all come from a male donor in good health and CMV-seronegative. Both conserved end residues are part of each CDR3. A D gene is named only where the DNA matches it firmly. Part of the rows lack a size; the others show once, few, many or a class for expanded clones.

-,TRBV18,-,15,TRBJ2-3,TGTGCCAGCTCACCAGGGTACGACTCCATAGATACGCAGTATTTT,CASSPGYDSIDTQYF
-,TRBV11-2,TRBD1,13,TRBJ1-1,TGTGCCAGCAGCTTAGATCGACAGGGAAAAGCTTTCTTT,CASSLDRQGKAFF
-,TRBV29-1,TRBD1,14,TRBJ2-2,TGCAGCGTTAAGGGGGCCGGTAACACCGGGGAGCTGTTTTTT,CSVKGAGNTGELFF
-,TRBV6-5,-,14,TRBJ1-2,TGTGCCAGCAGTTACTCGGCGGGGAACTATGGCTACACCTTC,CASSYSAGNYGYTF
-,TRBV18,-,15,TRBJ2-3,TGTGCCAGCTCACCAGGTAGCCAAAAAGTCGATACGCAGTATTTT,CASSPGSQKVDTQYF
-,TRBV7-7,-,13,TRBJ2-1,TGTGCTAGCGGCGCAGGGAAAAACAATGAGCAGTTCTTC,CASGAGKNNEQFF
-,TRBV5-1,TRBD2,17,TRBJ2-1,TGCGCCAGCAGCTCCGGGACTAGCGGGGGGGGGTACAATGAGCAGTTCTTC,CASSSGTSGGGYNEQFF
once,TRBV7-3,-,13,TRBJ2-5,TGTGCCAGCAGCCCAGGGGCCACAGAGACCCAGTACTTC,CASSPGATETQYF
few,TRBV28,-,14,TRBJ2-5,TGTGCCAGCAGTTTTTTCGGGGGGCATGAGACCCAGTACTTC,CASSFFGGHETQYF
-,TRBV27,TRBD2,16,TRBJ2-1,TGTGCCAGCAGTATACTAGCGGGGGGCTCAAACAATGAGCAGTTCTTC,CASSILAGGSNNEQFF
-,TRBV7-2,TRBD1,14,TRBJ2-1,TGTGCCAGCAGCCTAAGGGACAGGGGAAGTGAGCAGTTCTTC,CASSLRDRGSEQFF
-,TRBV19,TRBD2,18,TRBJ2-2,TGTGCCAGTAGTACCCGGACTAGCGGGAGGAAGAACACCGGGGAGCTGTTTTTT,CASSTRTSGRKNTGELFF
once,TRBV29-1,TRBD1,16,TRBJ1-2,TGCAGCGTTACAGGGGGCTTAAGGAAAACGAACTATGGCTACACCTTC,CSVTGGLRKTNYGYTF
-,TRBV7-6,-,18,TRBJ2-1,TGTGCCAGCAGCTTAGCCCCAGCGGGCGTCCTTATTTACAATGAGCAGTTCTTC,CASSLAPAGVLIYNEQFF
-,TRBV19,TRBD2,15,TRBJ2-7,TGTGCCAGTAGTATAGGAGGCGGGAGGGCCGCCGAGCAGTACTTC,CASSIGGGRAAEQYF
-,TRBV6-6,-,14,TRBJ2-3,TGTGCCAGCAGTCCGCCCGGCTTAGCGGATACGCAGTATTTT,CASSPPGLADTQYF
-,TRBV7-9,-,13,TRBJ1-5,TGTGCCAGCAGCTTCGGGGGTTGGGAGACCCAGCATTTT,CASSFGGWETQHF
-,TRBV19,-,13,TRBJ1-2,TGTGCCAGTAGTATCCCGGCAGGCTATGGCTACACCTTC,CASSIPAGYGYTF
-,TRBV28,TRBD1,17,TRBJ1-1,TGTGCCAGCAGGGACGGGACAGGAAAAGCCGTGAGCACTGAAGCTTTCTTT,CASRDGTGKAVSTEAFF
-,TRBV10-3,-,19,TRBJ1-3,TGTGCCATCAGTGAGAGGGGGGGCGGGACATTCTCCTCTGGAAACACCATATATTTT,CAISERGGGTFSSGNTIYF
-,TRBV4-1,-,14,TRBJ1-6,TGCGCCAGCAGCCAAGATGAGTTTAATTCACCCCTCCACTTT,CASSQDEFNSPLHF
-,TRBV5-1,TRBD2,15,TRBJ2-1,TGCGCCAGCAGCTCCGGGCTAGCGGGAGGCAATGAGCAGTTCTTC,CASSSGLAGGNEQFF
-,TRBV9,TRBD1,16,TRBJ1-2,TGTGCCAGCAGCCCCCGCTCTGGGACAGCCGAGGGTGGCTACACCTTC,CASSPRSGTAEGGYTF
-,TRBV29-1,TRBD2,17,TRBJ2-1,TGCAGCGCTAAGACTAGCGGGGGCCACAGCTCCTACAATGAGCAGTTCTTC,CSAKTSGGHSSYNEQFF
-,TRBV5-1,-,16,TRBJ2-3,TGCGCCAGCAGCTTGGGTGAGGAGCCGGAGACAGATACGCAGTATTTT,CASSLGEEPETDTQYF
-,TRBV4-3,TRBD1,15,TRBJ2-7,TGCGCCAGCAGCCTTCAGACAGGGGTCCCCTACGAGCAGTACTTC,CASSLQTGVPYEQYF
-,TRBV27,-,12,TRBJ1-5,TGTGCCAGCGGGGGGGGTATTCAGCCCCAGCATTTT,CASGGGIQPQHF
-,TRBV7-9,TRBD1,15,TRBJ1-1,TGTGCCAGCAGCTTAGAGTTGACAGGGGCGACTGAAGCTTTCTTT,CASSLELTGATEAFF
-,TRBV4-3,-,16,TRBJ2-3,TGCGCCAGCAGCCAATTCGGGGCGGGGACTACAGATACGCAGTATTTT,CASSQFGAGTTDTQYF
-,TRBV9,-,12,TRBJ1-3,TGTGCCAGCAATACAGGCGGAAACACCATATATTTT,CASNTGGNTIYF
-,TRBV28,-,16,TRBJ1-1,TGTGCCAGCAGTCCCCCCGCCGGGTCCGAGGGAACTGAAGCTTTCTTT,CASSPPAGSEGTEAFF
-,TRBV11-2,-,14,TRBJ1-5,TGTGCCAGCAGCTTAGGGGGGGGGACTCAGCCCCAGCATTTT,CASSLGGGTQPQHF
-,TRBV25-1,TRBD2,16,TRBJ2-2,TGTGCCACCCAAGGCCCTGAGCGGGAGTATACCGGGGAGCTGTTTTTT,CATQGPEREYTGELFF
once,TRBV27,TRBD1,16,TRBJ2-1,TGTGCCAGCAGTTTCACACAGGGGGGAAACTACAATGAGCAGTTCTTC,CASSFTQGGNYNEQFF
-,TRBV30,-,13,TRBJ1-5,TGTGCCTGGACTCAGAATAGCAATCAGCCCCAGCATTTT,CAWTQNSNQPQHF
-,TRBV7-9,-,15,TRBJ2-5,TGTGCCAGCAGCCCCCAGGGGGGAGTCCAAGAGACCCAGTACTTC,CASSPQGGVQETQYF
-,TRBV7-8,TRBD1,14,TRBJ2-5,TGTGCCAGCAGCATCGGGACAGGGGGAGAGACCCAGTACTTC,CASSIGTGGETQYF
-,TRBV30,-,16,TRBJ2-1,TGTGCCTGGAGTCCCCGGTACAGGGGAGGTTACAATGAGCAGTTCTTC,CAWSPRYRGGYNEQFF
-,TRBV10-2,TRBD2,17,TRBJ2-2,TGCGCCAGCAGTGACCTCGGGGTTAGCGGGGTGACCGGGGAGCTGTTTTTT,CASSDLGVSGVTGELFF
once,TRBV9,-,14,TRBJ2-2,TGTGCCAGCAGCTCAAACTTGAACACCGGGGAGCTGTTTTTT,CASSSNLNTGELFF
-,TRBV15,-,14,TRBJ2-3,TGTGCCACCAGCCCGCGGACAGAAACAGATACGCAGTATTTT,CATSPRTETDTQYF
few,TRBV11-1,-,16,TRBJ2-3,TGTGCCAGCAGCTCCGAACAGGGTGGTCTCACAGATACGCAGTATTTT,CASSSEQGGLTDTQYF